What follows are 9 T cell receptor beta chains derived from one specimen sequenced in a study of beta chain features in type 1 diabetes. Findings of the study overall: Shortening that was moderate but significant affected the TCRB CDR3s of Type 1 diabetes patients in all four CD4+ subsets.

Expressed TCRB transcripts were sequenced, since all the RNA that had been isolated was reverse transcribed. The assay was immunoSEQ multiplex PCR, and TCRdb's table has in-frame clones only and misses some. In the table there are some 350,000 clones, about 13% of which are singletons. No antigen is known for these receptors. Material: naive CD4+ T cells from blood. The receptors were sampled from a woman under 30 with type 1 diabetes.

V usage is TRBV5-1 and J usage is TRBJ2-2; D gene unclear. Trimming took 4 bases from V and 3 from J, leaving 10 bases between them. The CDR3 covers 14 residues. CDR1 is SGHRS and CDR2 is YFSETQ in the germline V gene. CDR3 sequence: CASSPKSDTGELFF. The CDR3 bases are TGCGCCAGCAGCCCTAAAAGCGACACCGGGGAGCTGTTTTTT.

A few counts support this clone. CDR3 loop: CASSHPGTRGNEQFF. DNA of the CDR3: TGCGCCAGCAGCCACCCCGGGACTAGGGGCAATGAGCAGTTCTTC. The chain carries TRBV4-3 and TRBJ2-1, with TRBD2 matching over 8 bases. Trimming at V came to 3 bases and at J to 6 bases, leaving 7 bases not matched to a gene. This CDR3 spans 15 amino acids. CDR1 LGHNA and CDR2 YSLEER come from the germline V gene.

This clone was counted only a few times. This chain connects TRBV27 to TRBJ2-7; 9 bases are a match to TRBD2. CDR3 size: 13 residues. Unmatched junction bases numbered 3, after V lost 6 bases and J lost 3 bases. CDR1 and CDR2 from the germline V gene are MNHEY and SMNVEV (reference sequence). This CDR3 reads CASRGGRGYEQYF. Written as DNA, the CDR3 is TGTGCCAGCAGAGGCGGGAGGGGCTACGAGCAGTACTTC.

The chain joins TRBV5-6 to TRBJ2-1, with TRBD2 matching over 10 bases. The CDR3 runs to 18 residues. Germline lookup yields CDR1 SGHDT and CDR2 YYEEEE. Germline trimming cut 4 bases from V and 2 bases from J; bases unmatched to any gene: 12. CDR3 DNA sequence: TGTGCCAGCAGCCCTCCCCCCCGAGGACTAGCGGCCTACAATGAGCAGTTCTTC. Its translation is CASSPPPRGLAAYNEQFF.

V usage is TRBV6-5 and J usage is TRBJ2-2, with TRBD1 matching 8 bases. J gave up 5 bases and V 4 bases, and 6 bases lay outside the gene matches. This CDR3 spans 15 amino acids. Germline CDR1 MNHEY, CDR2 SVGAGI. The CDR3 loop is CASSFAGGRTGELFF. The CDR3 DNA is TGTGCCAGCAGTTTCGCAGGGGGCCGAACCGGGGAGCTGTTTTTT.

The V gene is TRBV19, the J gene TRBJ1-1; no clear D. CDR3 size: 14 residues. Trimming pared 4 bases from V and 1 base from J, leaving 10 bases between. Germline CDR1 LNHDA, CDR2 SQIVND (reference sequence). The CDR3 loop reads CASSKLNPNTEAFF. DNA of the CDR3: TGTGCCAGTAGTAAGCTAAACCCGAACACTGAAGCTTTCTTT.

The genes are TRBV5-1 and TRBJ2-5, with 9 bases aligning to TRBD2. Germline CDR1 and CDR2: SGHRS and YFSETQ. The CDR3 is made up of 18 amino acids. The V gene end was trimmed by 3 bases and the J gene end by 1 base; junction bases not matched to a gene: 13. This chain's CDR3 is CASSSRGGAGGLQETQYF. Written as DNA, the CDR3 is TGCGCCAGCAGCTCAAGAGGCGGAGCGGGAGGACTCCAAGAGACCCAGTACTTC.

Only a few counts were recorded for this clone. The chain combines TRBV7-9 with TRBJ1-1; 10 nucleotides match TRBD1. The junction had 7 bases not matched to a gene; V was cut back by 5 bases and J by 10 bases. CDR1 SEHNR and CDR2 FQNEAQ come from the germline V gene (reference sequence). The CDR3 consists of 13 residues. The CDR3 sequence: CASSRGTGVRAFF. In DNA, the CDR3 is TGTGCCAGCAGCCGCGGGACAGGGGTTAGAGCTTTCTTT. Complete variable domain (other parts from reference TRBV7-9 and TRBJ1-1): DTGVSQNPRHKITKRGQNVTFRCDPISEHNRLYWYRQTLGQGPEFLTYFQNEAQLEKSRLLSDRFSAERPKGSFSTLEIQRTEQGDSAMYLCASSRGTGVRAFFGQGTRLTVV.

The CDR3: CAISERWQGIGNEQFF. CDR3 coding DNA: TGTGCCATCAGTGAGCGGTGGCAGGGAATCGGGAATGAGCAGTTCTTC. This chain links TRBV10-3 with TRBJ2-1, with TRBD1 as a possible D gene (5 bases). This CDR3 is 16 amino acids long. Trimming pared 2 bases from V and 7 bases from J, leaving 18 bases between. Germline lookup yields CDR1 ENHRY and CDR2 SYGVKD.